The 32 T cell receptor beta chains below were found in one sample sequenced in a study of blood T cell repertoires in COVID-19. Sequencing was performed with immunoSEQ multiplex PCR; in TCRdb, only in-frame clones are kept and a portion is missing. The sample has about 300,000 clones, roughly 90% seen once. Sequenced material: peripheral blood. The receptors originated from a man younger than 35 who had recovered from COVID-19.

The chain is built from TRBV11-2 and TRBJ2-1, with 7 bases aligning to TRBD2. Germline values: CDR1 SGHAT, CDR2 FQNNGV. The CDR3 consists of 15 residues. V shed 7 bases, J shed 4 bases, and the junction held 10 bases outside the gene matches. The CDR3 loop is CASNMLAERYNEQFF. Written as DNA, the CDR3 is TGTGCCAGCAACATGCTAGCGGAGAGATACAATGAGCAGTTCTTC. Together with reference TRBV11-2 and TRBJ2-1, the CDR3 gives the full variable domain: EAGVAQSPRYKIIEKRQSVAFWCNPISGHATLYWYQQILGQGPKLLIQFQNNGVVDDSQLPKDRFSAERLKGVDSTLKIQPAKLEDSAVYLCASNMLAERYNEQFFGPGTRLTVL.

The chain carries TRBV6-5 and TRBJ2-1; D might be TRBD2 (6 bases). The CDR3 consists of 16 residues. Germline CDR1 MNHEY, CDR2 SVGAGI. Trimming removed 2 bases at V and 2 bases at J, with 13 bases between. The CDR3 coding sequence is TGTGCCAGCAGTTACGGGAGTAGCGGAACCTACAATGAGCAGTTCTTC. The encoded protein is CASSYGSSGTYNEQFF.

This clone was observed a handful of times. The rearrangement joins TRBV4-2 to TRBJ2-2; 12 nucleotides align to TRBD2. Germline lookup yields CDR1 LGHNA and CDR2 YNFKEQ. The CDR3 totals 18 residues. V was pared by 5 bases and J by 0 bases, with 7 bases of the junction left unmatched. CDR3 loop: CASSGLTSGGANTGELFF. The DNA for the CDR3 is TGTGCCAGCAGCGGGTTGACTAGCGGGGGCGCGAACACCGGGGAGCTGTTTTTT.

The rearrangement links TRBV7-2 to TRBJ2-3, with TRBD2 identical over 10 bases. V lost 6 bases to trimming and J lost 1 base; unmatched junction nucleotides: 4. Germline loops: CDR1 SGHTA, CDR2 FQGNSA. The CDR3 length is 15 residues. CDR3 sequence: CASRPGTSGTDTQYF. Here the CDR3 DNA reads TGTGCCAGCAGACCTGGGACTAGCGGCACAGATACGCAGTATTTT.

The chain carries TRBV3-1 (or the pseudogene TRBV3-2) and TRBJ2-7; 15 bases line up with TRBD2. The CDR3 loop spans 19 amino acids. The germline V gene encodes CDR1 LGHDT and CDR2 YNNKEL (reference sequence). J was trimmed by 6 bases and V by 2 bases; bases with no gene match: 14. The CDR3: CASSQQGEIGLAGGPEQYF. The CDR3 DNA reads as TGTGCCAGCAGCCAACAGGGGGAGATAGGACTAGCGGGAGGGCCCGAGCAGTACTTC.

The CDR3 DNA is TGCGCCAGCAGCCGCCCGGGACAGACTACTTACAATGAGCAGTTCTTC. This codes for CASSRPGQTTYNEQFF. The chain is built from TRBV4-1 and TRBJ2-1, with 7 bases that match TRBD1. V gave up 4 bases and J gave up 4 bases; unmatched junction bases: 10. The CDR3 extends over 16 amino acids. Germline assignment: CDR1 MGHRA and CDR2 YSYEKL.

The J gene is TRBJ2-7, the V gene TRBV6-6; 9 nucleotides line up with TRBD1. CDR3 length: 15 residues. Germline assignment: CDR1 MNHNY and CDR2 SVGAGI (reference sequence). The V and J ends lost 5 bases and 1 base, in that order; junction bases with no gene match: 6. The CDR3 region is CASSGDRELSYEQYF. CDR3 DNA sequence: TGTGCCAGCAGTGGGGACAGGGAGTTATCCTACGAGCAGTACTTC.

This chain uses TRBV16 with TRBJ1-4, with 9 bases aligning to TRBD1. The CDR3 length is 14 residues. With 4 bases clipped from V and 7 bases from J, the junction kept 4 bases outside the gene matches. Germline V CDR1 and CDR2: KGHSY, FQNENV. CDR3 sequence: CASSLQGAAEKLFF. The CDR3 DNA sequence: TGTGCCAGCAGCCTACAGGGGGCGGCTGAAAAACTGTTTTTT.

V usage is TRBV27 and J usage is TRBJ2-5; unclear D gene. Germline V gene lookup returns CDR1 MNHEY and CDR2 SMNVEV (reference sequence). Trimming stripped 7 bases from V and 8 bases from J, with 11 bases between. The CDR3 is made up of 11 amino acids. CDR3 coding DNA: TGTGCCAGCAATTCCGGAGCTACCCAGTACTTC. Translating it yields CASNSGATQYF.

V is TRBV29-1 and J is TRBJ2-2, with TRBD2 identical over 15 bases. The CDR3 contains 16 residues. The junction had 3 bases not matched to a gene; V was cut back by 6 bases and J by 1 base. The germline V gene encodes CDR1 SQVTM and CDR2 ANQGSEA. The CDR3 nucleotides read TGCAGCGTCCGGGGACTAGCGGGGGGGAACACCGGGGAGCTGTTTTTT. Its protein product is CSVRGLAGGNTGELFF.

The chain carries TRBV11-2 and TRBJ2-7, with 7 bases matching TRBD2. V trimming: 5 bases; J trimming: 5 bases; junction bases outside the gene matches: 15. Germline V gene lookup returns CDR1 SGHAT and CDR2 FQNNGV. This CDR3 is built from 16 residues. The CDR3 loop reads CASSPGGAHPLDEQYF. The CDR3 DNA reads TGTGCCAGCAGCCCGGGGGGAGCGCATCCCCTCGACGAGCAGTACTTC.

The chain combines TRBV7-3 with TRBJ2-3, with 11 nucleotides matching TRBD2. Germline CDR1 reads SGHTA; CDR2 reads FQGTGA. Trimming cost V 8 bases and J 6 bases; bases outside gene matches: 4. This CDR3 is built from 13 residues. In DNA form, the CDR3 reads TGTGCCAGCGCACTAGCGGGGGCTGATACGCAGTATTTT. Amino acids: CASALAGADTQYF. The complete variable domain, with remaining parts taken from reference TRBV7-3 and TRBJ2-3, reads GAGVSQTPSNKVTEKGKYVELRCDPISGHTALYWYRQSLGQGPEFLIYFQGTGAADDSGLPNDRFFAVRPEGSVSTLKIQRTERGDSAVYLCASALAGADTQYFGPGTRLTVL.

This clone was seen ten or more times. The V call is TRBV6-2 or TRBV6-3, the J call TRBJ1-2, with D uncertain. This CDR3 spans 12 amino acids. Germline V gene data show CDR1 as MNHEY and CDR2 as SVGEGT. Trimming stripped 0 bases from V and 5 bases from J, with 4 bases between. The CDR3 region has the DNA TGTGCCAGCAGTTACTCGACATATGGCTACACCTTC. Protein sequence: CASSYSTYGYTF.

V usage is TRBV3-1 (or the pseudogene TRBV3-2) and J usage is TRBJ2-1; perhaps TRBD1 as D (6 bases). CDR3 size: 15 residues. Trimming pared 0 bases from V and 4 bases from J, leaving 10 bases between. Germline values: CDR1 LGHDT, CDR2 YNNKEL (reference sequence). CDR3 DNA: TGTGCCAGCAGCCAAGATACGGGACATTACAATGAGCAGTTCTTC. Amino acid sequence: CASSQDTGHYNEQFF.

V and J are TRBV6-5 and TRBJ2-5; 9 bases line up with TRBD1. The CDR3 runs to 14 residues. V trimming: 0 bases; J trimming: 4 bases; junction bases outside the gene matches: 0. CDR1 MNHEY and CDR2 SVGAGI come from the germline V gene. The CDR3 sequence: CASSYSTGGETQYF. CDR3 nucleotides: TGTGCCAGCAGTTACTCGACAGGGGGAGAGACCCAGTACTTC.

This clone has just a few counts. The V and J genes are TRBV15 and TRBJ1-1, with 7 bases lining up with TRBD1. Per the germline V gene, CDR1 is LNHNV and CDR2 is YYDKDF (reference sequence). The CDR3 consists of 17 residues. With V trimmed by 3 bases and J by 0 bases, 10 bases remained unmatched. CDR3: CATSRRRTGTLNTEAFF. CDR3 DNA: TGTGCCACCAGCAGGAGGAGGACAGGTACCTTGAACACTGAAGCTTTCTTT.

As DNA, the CDR3 is TGTGCCAGCAGTTACGCGGCAGGGGATGGCTACACCTTC. It translates to CASSYAAGDGYTF. The rearrangement joins TRBV6-2 or TRBV6-3 to TRBJ1-2, with D maybe TRBD1 (6 bases). The CDR3 extends over 13 amino acids. V was clipped by 2 bases and J by 6 bases, with 10 bases between them. CDR1 is MNHEY, CDR2 SVGEGT, per germline.

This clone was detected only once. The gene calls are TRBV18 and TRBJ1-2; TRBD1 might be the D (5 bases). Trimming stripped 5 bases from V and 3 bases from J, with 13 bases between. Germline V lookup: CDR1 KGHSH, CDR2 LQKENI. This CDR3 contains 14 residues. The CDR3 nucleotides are TGTGCCAGCTCAACGGGGGGAGTGCACTATGGCTACACCTTC. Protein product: CASSTGGVHYGYTF.

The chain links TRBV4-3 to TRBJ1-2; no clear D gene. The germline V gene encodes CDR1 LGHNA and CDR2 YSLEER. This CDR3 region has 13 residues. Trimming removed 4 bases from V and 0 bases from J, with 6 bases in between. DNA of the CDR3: TGCGCCAGCAGCCTCGGGGCTAACTATGGCTACACCTTC. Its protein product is CASSLGANYGYTF.

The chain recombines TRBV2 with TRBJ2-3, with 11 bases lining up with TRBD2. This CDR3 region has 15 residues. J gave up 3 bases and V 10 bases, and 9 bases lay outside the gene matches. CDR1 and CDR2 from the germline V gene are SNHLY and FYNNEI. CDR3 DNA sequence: TGTGCCACCGCACTAGCGGGAGATGCGACAGATACGCAGTATTTT. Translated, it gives CATALAGDATDTQYF.

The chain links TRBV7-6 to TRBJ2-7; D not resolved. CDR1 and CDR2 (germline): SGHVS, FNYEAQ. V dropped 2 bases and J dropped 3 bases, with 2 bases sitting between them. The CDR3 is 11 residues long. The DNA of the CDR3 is TGTGCCAGCAGCTTACGCTACGAGCAGTACTTC. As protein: CASSLRYEQYF. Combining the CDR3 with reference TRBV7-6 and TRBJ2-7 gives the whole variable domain GAGVSQSPRYKVTKRGQDVALRCDPISGHVSLYWYRQALGQGPEFLTYFNYEAQQDKSGLPNDRFSAERPEGSISTLTIQRTEQRDSAMYRCASSLRYEQYFGPGTRLTVT.

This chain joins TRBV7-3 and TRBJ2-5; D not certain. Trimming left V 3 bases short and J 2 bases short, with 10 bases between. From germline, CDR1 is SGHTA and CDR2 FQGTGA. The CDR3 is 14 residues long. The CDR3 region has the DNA TGTGCCAGCAGCTTGGCACCCATTCAAGAGACCCAGTACTTC. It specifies CASSLAPIQETQYF.

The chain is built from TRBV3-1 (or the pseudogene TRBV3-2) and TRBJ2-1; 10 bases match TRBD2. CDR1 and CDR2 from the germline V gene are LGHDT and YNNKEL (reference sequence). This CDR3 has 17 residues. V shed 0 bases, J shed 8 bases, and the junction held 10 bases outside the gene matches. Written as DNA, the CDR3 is TGTGCCAGCAGCCAAGATAACGCACTAGCGGGACGGGATGAGCAGTTCTTC. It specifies CASSQDNALAGRDEQFF.

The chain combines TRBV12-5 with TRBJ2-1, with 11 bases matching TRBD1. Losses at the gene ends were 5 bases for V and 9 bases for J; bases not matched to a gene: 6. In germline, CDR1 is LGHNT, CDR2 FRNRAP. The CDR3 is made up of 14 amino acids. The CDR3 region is CASGVPGQGGEQFF. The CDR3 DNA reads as TGTGCTAGTGGTGTGCCGGGACAGGGGGGTGAGCAGTTCTTC.

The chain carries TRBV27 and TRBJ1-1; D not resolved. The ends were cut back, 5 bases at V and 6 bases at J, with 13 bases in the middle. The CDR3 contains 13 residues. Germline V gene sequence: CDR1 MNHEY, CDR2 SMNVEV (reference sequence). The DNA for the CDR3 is TGTGCCAGCAGTGGGCGGGCGGGCGCTGAAGCTTTCTTT. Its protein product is CASSGRAGAEAFF.

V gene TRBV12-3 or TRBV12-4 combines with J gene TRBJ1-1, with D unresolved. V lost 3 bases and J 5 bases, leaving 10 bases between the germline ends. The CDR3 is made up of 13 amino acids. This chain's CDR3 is CASSFGVRTEAFF. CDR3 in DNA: TGTGCCAGCAGTTTCGGAGTGAGGACTGAAGCTTTCTTT.

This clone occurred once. In nucleotides, the CDR3 is TGCAGCGTTGGGCAGGGGGCGTGGGGCTACACCTTC. Amino acid sequence: CSVGQGAWGYTF. The chain couples TRBV29-1 to TRBJ1-2; TRBD1 matches 8 bases. The CDR3 sequence is 12 residues long. After removal of 4 bases from V and 8 bases from J, the junction contained 6 bases not matched to a gene. Looked up from germline, CDR1 is SQVTM and CDR2 is ANQGSEA.

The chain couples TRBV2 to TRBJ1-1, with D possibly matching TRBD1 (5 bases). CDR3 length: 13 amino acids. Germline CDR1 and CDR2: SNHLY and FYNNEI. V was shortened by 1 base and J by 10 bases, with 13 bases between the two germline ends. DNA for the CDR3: TGTGCCAGCAGTGAAGGGCCGGGGGTCTTAGCTTTCTTT. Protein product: CASSEGPGVLAFF.

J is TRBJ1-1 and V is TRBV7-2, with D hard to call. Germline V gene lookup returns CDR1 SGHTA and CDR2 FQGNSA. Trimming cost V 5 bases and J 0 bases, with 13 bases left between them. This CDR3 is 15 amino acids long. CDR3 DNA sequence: TGTGCCAGCAGCCCCCAGGCCCAGATGAACACTGAAGCTTTCTTT. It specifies CASSPQAQMNTEAFF.

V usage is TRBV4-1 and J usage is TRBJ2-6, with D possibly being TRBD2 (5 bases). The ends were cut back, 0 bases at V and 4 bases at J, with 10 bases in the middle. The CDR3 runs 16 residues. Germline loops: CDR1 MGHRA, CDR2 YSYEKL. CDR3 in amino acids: CASSQEGSGGANVLTF. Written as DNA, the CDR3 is TGCGCCAGCAGCCAAGAGGGATCGGGAGGGGCCAACGTCCTGACTTTC.

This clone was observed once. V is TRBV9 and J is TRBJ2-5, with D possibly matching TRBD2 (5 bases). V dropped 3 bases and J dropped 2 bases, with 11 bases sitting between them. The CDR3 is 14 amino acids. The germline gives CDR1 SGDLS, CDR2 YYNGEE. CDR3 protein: CASSATGIQETQYF. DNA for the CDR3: TGTGCCAGCAGCGCCACCGGGATACAAGAGACCCAGTACTTC.

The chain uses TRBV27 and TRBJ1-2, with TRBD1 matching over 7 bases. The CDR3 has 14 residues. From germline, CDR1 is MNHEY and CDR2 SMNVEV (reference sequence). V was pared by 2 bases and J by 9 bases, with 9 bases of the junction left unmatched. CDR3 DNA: TGTGCCAGCAGTTTACTCCGGGACAGTAGGAGCTACACCTTC. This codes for CASSLLRDSRSYTF.